A single sample gave rise to the 18 T cell receptor beta chains below, sequenced in a study of T-cell reconstitution after alpha-beta-depleted transplantation in children. Unique molecular identifiers were built into the TCRbeta library. TCRdb reprocessed the PCR reads via MiXCR and lists one record per CDR3 protein. The sample shows just under 350,000 distinct CDR3 sequences, around 16% of them seen only once. This specimen consisted of PBMCs, mostly from graft donor cells, obtained 360 days after TCRalphabeta/CD19-depleted stem cell transplant. These receptors all stem from a male patient between 2 and 10 years old who had a stem cell transplant for acute lymphoblastic leukemia, so the T cells may come from the graft donor.

The chain carries TRBV12-3 or TRBV12-4 and TRBJ2-7, with 7 nucleotides matching TRBD1. The CDR3 length is 18 residues. The V segment lost 2 bases and the J segment 1 base; nucleotides outside the gene matches: 14. The chain's CDR3 is CASSLSAKRTGASYEQYF. DNA for the CDR3: TGTGCCAGCAGTTTAAGTGCAAAACGGACAGGAGCTTCCTACGAGCAGTACTTC.

This clonotype has only a few counts. This chain's CDR3 is CASRDHTGNTEAFF. CDR3 bases: TGCGCCAGCAGGGACCATACGGGGAACACTGAAGCTTTCTTT. The gene calls are TRBV4-1 and TRBJ1-1; D gene ambiguous. Per the germline V gene, CDR1 is MGHRA and CDR2 is YSYEKL. The CDR3 runs 14 residues. V was pared by 6 bases and J by 1 base, with 12 bases between.

V and J are TRBV4-3 and TRBJ2-1; D perhaps matches TRBD1 (6 bases). Trimming shortened V by 0 bases and J by 7 bases, and 13 bases separated the two germline ends. CDR3 size: 15 residues. Germline V gene sequence: CDR1 LGHNA, CDR2 YSLEER. CDR3 sequence (DNA): TGCGCCAGCAGCCAAGAAAGTCGAGGGGGAAATGAGCAGTTCTTC. As protein: CASSQESRGGNEQFF.

This clonotype came up many times. This chain connects TRBV4-3 to TRBJ2-7; 11 bases agree with TRBD2. This CDR3 is 18 amino acids long. The germline V gene has CDR1 LGHNA and CDR2 YSLEER. V lost 0 bases, J lost 5 bases, and 12 bases stayed unmatched. The DNA of the CDR3 is TGCGCCAGCAGCCAAGATCTACCTATAGCGGGAGGGCCCCACGAGCAGTACTTC. Protein sequence: CASSQDLPIAGGPHEQYF.

The genes are TRBV3-1 and TRBJ2-5, with 10 bases identical to TRBD2. J lost 5 bases, V lost 1 base, and 1 base had no gene match. The CDR3 consists of 14 residues. Germline CDR1 LGHDT, CDR2 YNNKEL (reference sequence). The CDR3 DNA is TGTGCCAGCAGCCAAGGTAGCGGGAGGGAGACCCAGTACTTC. Translating gives CASSQGSGRETQYF.

The chain combines TRBV20-1 with TRBJ2-7; 7 bases fit TRBD1. The CDR3 is made up of 13 amino acids. CDR1 and CDR2 (germline): DFQATT, SNEGSKA (reference sequence). Unmatched junction bases numbered 6, after V lost 3 bases and J lost 4 bases. In nucleotides, the CDR3 is TGCAGTGCTAGTTTAGGGGGCGTATACGAGCAGTACTTC. Translation gives CSASLGGVYEQYF.

This clonotype has only a few counts. This chain's CDR3 is CASSPRGGLYNEQFF. In DNA form, the CDR3 reads TGTGCCAGCTCACCACGGGGCGGGCTATACAATGAGCAGTTCTTC. This rearrangement joins TRBV18 to TRBJ2-1, with D perhaps assigned TRBD1 or TRBD2 (5 bases each). The V gene's germline CDR1 is KGHSH and CDR2 LQKENI. The V and J ends lost 1 base and 4 bases respectively, with 11 bases between them. This CDR3 region has 15 residues.

The genes are TRBV5-1 and TRBJ2-7; the D gene is possibly TRBD1 (5 bases). The V gene lost 0 bases and the J gene lost 0 bases, with 10 bases spanning the gap. The germline gives CDR1 SGHRS, CDR2 YFSETQ. The CDR3 loop spans 15 amino acids. Here the CDR3 DNA reads TGCGCCAGCAGCTTGGAAGGGGCTGGCTCCTACGAGCAGTACTTC. Translating it yields CASSLEGAGSYEQYF.

The rearrangement uses TRBV29-1 and TRBJ2-2; maybe TRBD2 (6 bases). The V end was cut by 4 bases, the J end by 1 base, with 13 bases between. This CDR3 spans 15 amino acids. The germline V gene encodes CDR1 SQVTM and CDR2 ANQGSEA. The CDR3 DNA reads as TGCAGCGTTGCCGAGCTCGGGGGGAACACCGGGGAGCTGTTTTTT. The encoded protein is CSVAELGGNTGELFF.

The chain couples TRBV19 to TRBJ2-2, with 7 bases lining up with TRBD1. Trimming at V came to 4 bases and at J to 4 bases, leaving 6 bases not matched to a gene. The CDR3 contains 15 residues. The V gene's germline CDR1 is LNHDA and CDR2 SQIVND (reference sequence). The CDR3 sequence is CASSTTGQTTGELFF. The CDR3 DNA sequence: TGTGCCAGTAGTACTACGGGACAGACCACCGGGGAGCTGTTTTTT.

J is TRBJ2-5 and V is TRBV5-5, with unresolved D. Trimming cost V 0 bases and J 5 bases, with 5 bases left between them. In germline, CDR1 is SGHKS, CDR2 YYEKEE (reference sequence). The CDR3 length is 12 residues. CDR3 loop: CASSLELETQYF. CDR3 DNA sequence: TGTGCCAGCAGCTTGGAATTGGAGACCCAGTACTTC.

The J gene is TRBJ2-5, the V gene TRBV20-1; TRBD1 might be the D (5 bases). Germline V CDR1 and CDR2: DFQATT, SNEGSKA (reference sequence). V was pared by 3 bases and J by 3 bases, with 8 bases between. CDR3 size: 12 residues. The CDR3 DNA is TGCAGTGCTAGGCCCAGGGAAGAGACCCAGTACTTC. It codes for CSARPREETQYF.

The rearrangement links TRBV10-2 to TRBJ2-3; 8 nucleotides align to TRBD2. Trimming removed 7 bases from V and 0 bases from J; junction bases left unmatched: 9. CDR3 size: 16 residues. From germline, CDR1 is WSHSY and CDR2 SAAADI. The CDR3 region is CASTSPAGVSTDTQYF. Here the CDR3 DNA reads TGCGCCAGCACCAGTCCAGCGGGAGTAAGCACAGATACGCAGTATTTT.

A few counts support this clonotype. The J gene is TRBJ2-7, the V gene TRBV10-3; possible D gene TRBD2, 5 bases. In germline, CDR1 is ENHRY, CDR2 SYGVKD. The length of the CDR3 is 12 residues. The germline V and J ends were trimmed by 7 bases and 3 bases, with 10 bases remaining between them. The CDR3 nucleotides read TGTGCCATCAAGGACTCGTACTACGAGCAGTACTTC. Its protein is CAIKDSYYEQYF.

The chain uses TRBV4-3 and TRBJ1-4; possibly TRBD1 for D (6 bases). This CDR3 has 16 residues. The V gene lost 5 bases and the J gene lost 0 bases, with 13 bases spanning the gap. Germline CDR1 is LGHNA and CDR2 is YSLEER. CDR3 bases: TGCGCCAGCAGCTCGAAAACAGGGCCAACTAATGAAAAACTGTTTTTT. Translation gives CASSSKTGPTNEKLFF.

This clonotype was seen repeatedly, ten times or more. The chain recombines TRBV11-2 with TRBJ2-5; D remains unclear. The CDR3 runs 13 residues. Trimming took 3 bases from V and 1 from J, leaving 6 bases between them. CDR1 and CDR2 (germline): SGHAT, FQNNGV. This chain's CDR3 is CASSFESQETQYF. The CDR3, as DNA: TGTGCCAGCAGCTTCGAGAGCCAAGAGACCCAGTACTTC. The complete variable domain, with remaining parts taken from reference TRBV11-2 and TRBJ2-5, reads EAGVAQSPRYKIIEKRQSVAFWCNPISGHATLYWYQQILGQGPKLLIQFQNNGVVDDSQLPKDRFSAERLKGVDSTLKIQPAKLEDSAVYLCASSFESQETQYFGPGTRLLVL.

The gene calls are TRBV19 and TRBJ2-5; weak D call: TRBD1 (5 bases). The germline V and J ends were trimmed by 7 bases and 5 bases, with 17 bases remaining between them. Germline CDR1 reads LNHDA; CDR2 reads SQIVND (reference sequence). The CDR3 length is 14 residues. The CDR3 nucleotides are TGTGCCAGTAACACAAGGACATCCGCGGAGACCCAGTACTTC. Its protein product is CASNTRTSAETQYF.

The chain employs TRBV29-1 and TRBJ1-2; D might be TRBD1 (5 bases). Germline CDR1 and CDR2: SQVTM and ANQGSEA. This CDR3 comprises 13 residues. Trimming left V 5 bases short and J 4 bases short, with 14 bases between. The CDR3 coding sequence is TGCAGCGTTCTTAGGGGAGGGACCTATGGCTACACCTTC. Translation: CSVLRGGTYGYTF.